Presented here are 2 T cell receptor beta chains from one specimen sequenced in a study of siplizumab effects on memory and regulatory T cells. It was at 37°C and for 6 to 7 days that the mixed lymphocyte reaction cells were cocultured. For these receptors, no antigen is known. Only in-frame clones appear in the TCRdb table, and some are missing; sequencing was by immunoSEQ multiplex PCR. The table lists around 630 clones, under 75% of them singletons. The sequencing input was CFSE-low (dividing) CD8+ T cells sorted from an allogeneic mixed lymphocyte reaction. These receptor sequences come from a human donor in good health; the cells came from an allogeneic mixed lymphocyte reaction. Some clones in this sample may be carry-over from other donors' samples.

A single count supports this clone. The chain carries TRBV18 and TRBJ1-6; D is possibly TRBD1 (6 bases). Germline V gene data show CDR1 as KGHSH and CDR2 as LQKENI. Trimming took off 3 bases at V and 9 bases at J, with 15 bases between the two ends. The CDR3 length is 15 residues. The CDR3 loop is CASSPSTGSSSPLHF. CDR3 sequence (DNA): TGTGCCAGCTCACCCTCAACAGGGAGCAGTTCACCCCTCCACTTT. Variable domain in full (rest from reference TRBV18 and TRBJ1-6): NAGVMQNPRHLVRRRGQEARLRCSPMKGHSHVYWYRQLPEEGLKFMVYLQKENIIDESGMPKERFSAEFPKEGPSILRIQQVVRGDSAAYFCASSPSTGSSSPLHFGNGTRLTVT.

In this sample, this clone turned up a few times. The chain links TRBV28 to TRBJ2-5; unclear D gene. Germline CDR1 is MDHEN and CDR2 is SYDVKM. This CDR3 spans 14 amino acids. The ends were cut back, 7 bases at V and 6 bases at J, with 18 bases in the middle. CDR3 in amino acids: CASTTPLGSKTQYF. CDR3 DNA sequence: TGTGCCAGCACCACCCCGTTGGGTTCGAAGACCCAGTACTTC.